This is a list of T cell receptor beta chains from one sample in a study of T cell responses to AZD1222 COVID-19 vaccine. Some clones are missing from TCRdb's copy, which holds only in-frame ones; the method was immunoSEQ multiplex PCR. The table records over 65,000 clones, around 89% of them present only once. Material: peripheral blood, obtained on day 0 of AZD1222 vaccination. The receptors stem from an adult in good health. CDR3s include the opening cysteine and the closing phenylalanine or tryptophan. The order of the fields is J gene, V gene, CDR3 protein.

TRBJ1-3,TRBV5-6,CASSLFSEHSGNTIYF
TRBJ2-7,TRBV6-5,CASSFDRAYEQYF
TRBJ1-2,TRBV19,CASSTRRQGNYRYGYTF
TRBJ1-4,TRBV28,CASSSTGGQEKLFF
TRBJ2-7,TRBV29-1,CSAWTENYEQYF
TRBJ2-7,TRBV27,CASSFGGGYEQYF
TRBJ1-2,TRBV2,CASSDDRSYGYTF
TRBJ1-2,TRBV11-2,CASSSIGGGKGYTF
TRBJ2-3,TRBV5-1,CASSLGASGGNTQYF
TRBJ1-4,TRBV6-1,CASSELTGLSNEKLFF
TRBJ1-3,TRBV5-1,CASKWTGGFSGNTIYF
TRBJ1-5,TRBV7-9,CASSPAGGGQPQHF
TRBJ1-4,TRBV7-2,CASSSMQGRTNEKLFF
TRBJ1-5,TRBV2,CASAENYSNQPQHF
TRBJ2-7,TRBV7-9,CASSSSRALYEQYF
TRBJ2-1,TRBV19,CASSTGTYEQFF
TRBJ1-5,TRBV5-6,CASSLRAKFQPQHF
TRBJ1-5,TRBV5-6,CASSRDRGISNQPQHF
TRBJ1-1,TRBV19,CASRLGAAPNTEAFF
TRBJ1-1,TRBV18,CASSPRTDMNTEAFF
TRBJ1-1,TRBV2,CAREPGLPMNTEAFF
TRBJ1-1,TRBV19,CASSIDSQGLYTEAFF
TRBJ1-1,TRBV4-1,CASSQGFFGNTEAFF
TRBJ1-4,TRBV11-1,CASSQRTGGEKLFF
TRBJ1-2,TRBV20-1,CSARTGNGYTF
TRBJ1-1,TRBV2,CASSFRVGTEAFF
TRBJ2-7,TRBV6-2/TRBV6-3,CASSSDGTGAYEQYF
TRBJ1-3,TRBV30,CAWSARYSSGNTIYF
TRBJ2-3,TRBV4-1,CASSQSNWDRDTQYF
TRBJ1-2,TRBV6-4,CASSGAVVYGYTF
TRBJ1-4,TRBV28,CASRAPGREYF
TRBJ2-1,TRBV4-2,CASSPALANEQFF
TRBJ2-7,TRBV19,CASQLYGTGAYEQYF
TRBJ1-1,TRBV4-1,CASSRSRQGNLNTEAFF
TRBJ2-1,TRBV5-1,CASSLPGSNEQFF
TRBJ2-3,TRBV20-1,CSASPDTQYF
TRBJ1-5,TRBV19,CASKVGSFNQPQHF
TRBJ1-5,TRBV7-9,CASSLGGQSNQPQHF
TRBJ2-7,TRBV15,CATQGGGEDPYEQYF
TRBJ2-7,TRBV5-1,CASSLARGPYEQYF
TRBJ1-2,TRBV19,CASSMLGGGYTF
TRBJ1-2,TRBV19,CASTTRQHYGYTF